The 5 T cell receptor beta chains below all came from one sample that was sequenced in a study of CD8 T cells in Susac syndrome. cDNA came from about 0.51 to 1 ug RNA primed by random hexamers. Each CDR3 protein gets one entry after TCRdb re-called the immunoSEQ multiplex PCR reads with MiXCR. The data show around 200,000 distinct CDR3 sequences, approximately 95% seen once. Input material: CD4+ T cells from PBMCs. The receptor source for this set is a human donor with multiple sclerosis.

V gene TRBV9 combines with J gene TRBJ1-3; D unclear. The CDR3 covers 14 residues. V was shortened by 2 bases and J by 2 bases, with 8 bases between the two germline ends. Germline V gene sequence: CDR1 SGDLS, CDR2 YYNGEE. This CDR3 is CASSVNNAGNTIYF. The CDR3 DNA follows: TGTGCCAGCAGCGTGAATAATGCTGGAAACACCATATATTTT.

The CDR3 nucleotides read TGTGCCAGCAGTCACTTAGCGGGATACCAAGAGACCCAGTACTTC. This codes for CASSHLAGYQETQYF. The genes are TRBV7-6 and TRBJ2-5, with 8 bases matching TRBD2. The CDR3 runs 15 residues. Trimming took 6 bases from V and 0 from J; bases not matched to a gene: 6. Germline loops: CDR1 SGHVS, CDR2 FNYEAQ.

The rearrangement joins TRBV1 to TRBJ2-3. TRBV1 is a pseudogene segment. The CDR3 has 12 amino acids. The CDR3 nucleotides read TGCACCAGCAGCCGACTCACAGATACGCAGTATTTT. Residues: CTSSRLTDTQYF.

The chain uses TRBV19 and TRBJ1-2, with a tentative D call TRBD1 (6 bases). CDR1 and CDR2 from the germline V gene are LNHDA and SQIVND (reference sequence). The CDR3 totals 14 residues. The ends were cut back, 3 bases at V and 4 bases at J, with 12 bases in the middle. The CDR3 reads CASSIQQGPYGYTF. Written as DNA, the CDR3 is TGTGCCAGTAGTATCCAACAGGGACCCTATGGCTACACCTTC. The full variable domain, completed using reference TRBV19 and TRBJ1-2, is DGGITQSPKYLFRKEGQNVTLSCEQNLNHDAMYWYRQDPGQGLRLIYYSQIVNDFQKGDIAEGYSVSREKKESFPLTVTSAQKNPTAFYLCASSIQQGPYGYTFGSGTRLTVV.

This chain joins TRBV29-1 and TRBJ1-1; 9 bases agree with TRBD1. The CDR3 is 13 residues long. V was pared by 6 bases and J by 4 bases, with 6 bases of the junction left unmatched. Germline CDR1 reads SQVTM; CDR2 reads ANQGSEA. In DNA, the CDR3 is TGCAGCGTGGATCAGACAGGGGGCACTGAAGCTTTCTTT. Its protein product is CSVDQTGGTEAFF.